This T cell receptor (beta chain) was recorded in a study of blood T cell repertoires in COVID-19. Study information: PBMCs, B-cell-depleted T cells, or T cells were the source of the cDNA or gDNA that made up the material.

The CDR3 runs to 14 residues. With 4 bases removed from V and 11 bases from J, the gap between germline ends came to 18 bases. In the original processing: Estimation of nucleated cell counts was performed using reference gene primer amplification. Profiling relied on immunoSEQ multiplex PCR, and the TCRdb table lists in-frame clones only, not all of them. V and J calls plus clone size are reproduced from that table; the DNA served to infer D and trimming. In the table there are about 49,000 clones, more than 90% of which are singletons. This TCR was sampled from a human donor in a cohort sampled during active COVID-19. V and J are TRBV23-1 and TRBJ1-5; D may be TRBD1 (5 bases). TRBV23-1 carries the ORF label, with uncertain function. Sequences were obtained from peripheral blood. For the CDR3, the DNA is TGCGCCAGCAGTCGGGAGGGGCTTCTTCGTTCCCAGCATTTT. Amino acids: CASSREGLLRSQHF.